The rows below give T cell receptor beta chains drawn from one sample of a study of OX40 agonist ivuxolimab in advanced cancers. TCRdb's copy holds only in-frame clones and misses some; the assay was immunoSEQ multiplex PCR. The data hold roughly 80,000 clones, with roughly 80% observed a single time. Sequencing was performed on CD4+ or CD8+ T cells sorted from blood, taken in a trial of the OX40 agonist ivuxolimab. The receptors come from an adult with an advanced solid tumor such as melanoma, head and neck, liver or kidney cancer. CDR3s leave out the opening cysteine and the closing phenylalanine or tryptophan. Each record gives: CDR3 length, V gene, CDR3 protein.

>16|TRBV5-1
ASSLAGLHQVGLNIQY
>11|TRBV27
ASSRTRHDEQY
>14|TRBV6-6
ASSRGGQATNEKLF
>12|TRBV5-4
ASTKTGPTDTQY
>13|TRBV2
ASSALEGTGETQY
>13|TRBV7-8
ASSHLPEQRETQY
>12|TRBV19
ASSIPNREETQY
>14|TRBV7-9
ASPRGSRRGYNEQF
>14|TRBV7-9
ASSLYRGRGYNEQF
>14|TRBV11-2
ASSRGTTLGQETQY
>13|TRBV4-2
ASSQEGAANYGYT
>11|TRBV4-3
ASSQELNQPQH
>14|TRBV7-2
ASSLMTRAATDTQY
>15|TRBV15
ATSRETSGGIGYEQY
>13|TRBV19
ASSISGLTTDTQY
>14|TRBV19
ASSIPRGLRNTEAF
>11|TRBV5-5
ASSLGENTEAF
>11|TRBV4-1
ASSLQGPYGYT
>11|TRBV11-2
ASSLGTAYGYT
>11|TRBV7-2
ASSPNGGGGYT
>12|TRBV5-1
ASSPDGGNQPQH
>14|TRBV27
ASRRKWDSNTDTQY
>12|TRBV7-9
ASRHTPQGETQY
>13|TRBV5-8
ASSLTWTGGYGYT
>11|TRBV7-9
ASSLRLPVSQY
>14|TRBV19
ASSGYGSSGANVLT
>13|TRBV19
ASSRSGRGAYEQY
>11|TRBV7-9
ASSLDMNTEAF
>12|TRBV5-1
ASSPLTGEATQY
>13|TRBV6-1
ASSAFTIGHNEQF
>14|TRBV28
ASSFSSRGEDQPQH
>14|TRBV9
ASSRVTGTGSNEQF
>14|TRBV7-9
ASSLVVGMVYNEQF
>13|TRBV9
ASSVGGQSNQPQH
>15|TRBV19
ASSITGALRGDQPQH
>11|TRBV6-5
ASRFVLNTEAF
>14|TRBV7-6
ASSLERRGIQETQY
>9|TRBV5-6
ASSLEAEAF
>9|TRBV2
ASFDTDTQY
>14|TRBV2
ASSSWDRISTDTQY
>15|TRBV4-1
ASSQNRAGGSQETQY
>12|TRBV6-1
ASTIDAWNTEAF
>16|TRBV19
ASSTTRRVVGSYNEQF
>12|TRBV7-2
ASRPGAISMGYT
>13|TRBV10-3
AISDGQPAGDTQY
>10|TRBV2
ASRAWGDGYT
>15|TRBV18
ASSPNSDRSNPYEQY
>11|TRBV6-5
ASSYSRGREQY
>10|TRBV29-1
SVILGAAEAF
>10|TRBV5-6
ASSLRGIGYT